The clone carrying this TCR beta chain has a single count. Its cognate antigen is unknown. This sample is part of a study of cytomegalovirus exposure and HLA in healthy donors. Study-level information: The same platform as the 666 first-cohort repertoires was used for the 120 validation repertoires, a later analysis reported.

General study points: In vitro experiments confirmed that a few CMV-associated chains were specific for CMV antigens.

CDR3 length equals 13 residues. Germline loops: CDR1 LNHDA, CDR2 SQIVND (reference sequence). Germline trimming cut 6 bases from V and 2 bases from J; bases unmatched to any gene: 4. Repertoires were generated with immunoSEQ multiplex PCR, while TCRdb's copy carries only in-frame clones and drops some. The sample shows 100,000 to 150,000 clones, about 96% of them seen only once. This sequence joins TRBV19 and TRBJ2-7; TRBD1 agrees at 7 bases. This TCR was recovered from a man between 18 and 35 years old in good health and CMV-seronegative. The specimen sequenced was PBMCs. The CDR3 coding sequence is TGTGCCAGTAGCCGACAGGGAGCCTACGAGCAGTACTTC. Translating it yields CASSRQGAYEQYF. The full variable domain, with the rest looked up from reference TRBV19 and TRBJ2-7, is DGGITQSPKYLFRKEGQNVTLSCEQNLNHDAMYWYRQDPGQGLRLIYYSQIVNDFQKGDIAEGYSVSREKKESFPLTVTSAQKNPTAFYLCASSRQGAYEQYFGPGTRLTVT.